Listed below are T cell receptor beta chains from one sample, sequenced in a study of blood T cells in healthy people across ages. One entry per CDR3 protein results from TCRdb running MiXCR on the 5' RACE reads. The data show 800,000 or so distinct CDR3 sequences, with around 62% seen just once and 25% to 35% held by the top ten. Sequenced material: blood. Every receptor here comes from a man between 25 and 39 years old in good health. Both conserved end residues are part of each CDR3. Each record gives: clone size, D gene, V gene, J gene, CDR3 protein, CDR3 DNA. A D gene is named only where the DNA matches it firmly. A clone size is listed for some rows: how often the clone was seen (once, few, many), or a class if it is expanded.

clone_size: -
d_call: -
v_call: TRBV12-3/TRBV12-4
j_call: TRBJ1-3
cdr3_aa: CASRASGNTIYF
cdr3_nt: TGTGCCAGCAGAGCCTCTGGAAACACCATATATTTT

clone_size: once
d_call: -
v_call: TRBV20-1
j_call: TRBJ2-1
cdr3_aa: CSARNPRGQGGTSGYNEQFF
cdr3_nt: TGCAGTGCTAGGAACCCGCGGGGACAGGGGGGGACTAGCGGATACAATGAGCAGTTCTTC

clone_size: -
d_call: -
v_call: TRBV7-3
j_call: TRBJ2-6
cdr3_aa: CASSLGQVSGANVLTF
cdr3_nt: TGTGCCAGCAGCCTGGGACAAGTCTCTGGGGCCAACGTCCTGACTTTC

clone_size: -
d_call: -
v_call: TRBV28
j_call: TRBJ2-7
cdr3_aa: CASTEEGSAREQYF
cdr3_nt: TGTGCCAGCACCGAGGAGGGCTCTGCGCGCGAGCAGTACTTC

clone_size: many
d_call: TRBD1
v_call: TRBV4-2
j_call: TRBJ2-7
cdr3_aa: CASSQTQTGVYEQYF
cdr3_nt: TGTGCCAGCAGCCAAACTCAGACAGGGGTCTACGAGCAGTACTTC

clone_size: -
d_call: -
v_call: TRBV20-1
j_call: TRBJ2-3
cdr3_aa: CSAARRDGGTDTQYF
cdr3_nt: TGCAGTGCCGCTCGAAGGGACGGCGGCACAGATACGCAGTATTTT

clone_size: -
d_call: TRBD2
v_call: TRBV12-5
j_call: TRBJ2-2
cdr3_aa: CASGLVQTSGSTGELFF
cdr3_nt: TGTGCTAGTGGTTTGGTACAGACTAGCGGGAGCACCGGGGAGCTGTTTTTT

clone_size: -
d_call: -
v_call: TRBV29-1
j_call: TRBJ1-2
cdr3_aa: CSVPGRGVYGYTF
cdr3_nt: TGCAGCGTTCCAGGGAGGGGTGTCTATGGCTACACCTTC

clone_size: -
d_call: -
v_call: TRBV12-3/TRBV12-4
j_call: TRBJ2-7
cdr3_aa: CASSKGDGTYEQYF
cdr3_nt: TGTGCCAGCAGTAAAGGGGACGGCACCTACGAGCAGTACTTC

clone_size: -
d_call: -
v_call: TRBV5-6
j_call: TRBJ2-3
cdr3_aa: CASSRDFRLADTQYF
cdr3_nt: TGTGCCAGCAGCCGGGACTTTAGGCTGGCAGATACGCAGTATTTT

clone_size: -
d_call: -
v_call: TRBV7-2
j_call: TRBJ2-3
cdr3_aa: CASTLGPGGPLDTQYF
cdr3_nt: TGTGCCAGCACCCTCGGACCGGGGGGCCCCCTAGATACGCAGTATTTT

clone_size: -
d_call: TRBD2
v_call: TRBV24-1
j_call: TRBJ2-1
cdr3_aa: CATGIAGSSYNEQFF
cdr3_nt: TGTGCCACCGGGATAGCGGGAAGCTCCTACAATGAGCAGTTCTTC

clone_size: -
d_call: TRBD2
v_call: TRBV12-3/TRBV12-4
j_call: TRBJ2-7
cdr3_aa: CASRVTSGISYEQYF
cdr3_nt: TGTGCCAGCAGAGTCACTAGCGGGATCTCCTACGAGCAGTACTTC

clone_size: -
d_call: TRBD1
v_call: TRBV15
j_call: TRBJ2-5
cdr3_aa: CATSSAQGALGVTQYF
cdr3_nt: TGTGCCACCAGCAGCGCACAGGGGGCCTTGGGGGTGACCCAGTACTTC

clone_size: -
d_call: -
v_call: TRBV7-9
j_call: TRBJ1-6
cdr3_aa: CASSSVSYNSPLHF
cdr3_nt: TGTGCCAGCAGCTCCGTCTCCTATAATTCACCCCTCCACTTT

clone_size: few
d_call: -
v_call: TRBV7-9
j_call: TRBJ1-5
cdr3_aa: CASSLGGQGSNQPQHF
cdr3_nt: TGTGCCAGCAGCTTAGGGGGGCAGGGGTCCAATCAGCCCCAGCATTTT

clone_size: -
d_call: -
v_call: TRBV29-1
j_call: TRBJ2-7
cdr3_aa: CSADMGSSYNEQYF
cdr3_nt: TGCAGCGCCGACATGGGCAGCTCCTACAATGAGCAGTACTTC

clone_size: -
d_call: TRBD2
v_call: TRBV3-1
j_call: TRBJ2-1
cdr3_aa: CASSRPSAGGGNEQFF
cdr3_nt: TGTGCCAGCAGCCGCCCTTCAGCGGGGGGAGGGAATGAGCAGTTCTTC

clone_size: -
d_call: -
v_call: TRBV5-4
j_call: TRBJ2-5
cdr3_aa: CASSLGGGNYNEQYF
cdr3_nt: TGTGCCAGCAGCTTGGGTGGGGGGAACTACAATGAGCAGTACTTC

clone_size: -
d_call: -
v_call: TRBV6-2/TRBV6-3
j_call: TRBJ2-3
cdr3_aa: CASSERTLNTDTQYF
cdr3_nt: TGTGCCAGCAGCGAGCGGACCCTAAACACGGATACGCAGTATTTT

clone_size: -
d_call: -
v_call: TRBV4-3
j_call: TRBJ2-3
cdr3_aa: CASSQDYGLARSTDTQYF
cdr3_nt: TGCGCCAGCAGCCAAGATTACGGGCTAGCAAGAAGCACAGATACGCAGTATTTT

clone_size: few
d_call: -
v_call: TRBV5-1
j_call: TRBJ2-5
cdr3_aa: CATGGVQETQYF
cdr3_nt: TGCGCCACCGGCGGTGTCCAAGAGACCCAGTACTTC

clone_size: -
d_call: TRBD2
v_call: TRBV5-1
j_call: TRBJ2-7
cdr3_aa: CASSPGGGNYEQYF
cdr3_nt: TGCGCCAGCAGCCCCGGGGGAGGGAACTACGAGCAGTACTTC

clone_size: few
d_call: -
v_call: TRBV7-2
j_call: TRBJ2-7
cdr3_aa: CASSPNRRAHYEQYF
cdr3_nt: TGTGCCAGCAGCCCCAACCGGAGGGCACACTACGAGCAGTACTTC

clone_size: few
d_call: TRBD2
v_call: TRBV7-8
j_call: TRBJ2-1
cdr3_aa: CASSSSWGGVVYNEQFF
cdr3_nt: TGTGCCAGCAGCTCCTCCTGGGGGGGGGTTGTTTACAATGAGCAGTTCTTC

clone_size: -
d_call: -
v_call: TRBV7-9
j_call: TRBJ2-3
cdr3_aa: CASSSQGSRDTQYF
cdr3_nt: TGTGCCAGCAGCTCACAGGGCAGTAGAGATACGCAGTATTTT

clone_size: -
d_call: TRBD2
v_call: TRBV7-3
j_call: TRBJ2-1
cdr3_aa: CASSIAGGRGNGQFF
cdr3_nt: TGTGCCAGCAGCATAGCGGGGGGGAGGGGCAATGGGCAGTTCTTC

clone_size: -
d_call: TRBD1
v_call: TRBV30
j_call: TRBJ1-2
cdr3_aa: CAWSVRRDRGRVGYTF
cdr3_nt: TGTGCCTGGAGTGTACGCCGGGACAGGGGAAGGGTCGGCTACACCTTC

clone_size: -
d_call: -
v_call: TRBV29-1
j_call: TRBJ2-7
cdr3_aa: CSVEEGSNEQYF
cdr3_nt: TGCAGCGTTGAGGAAGGGAGCAACGAGCAGTACTTC

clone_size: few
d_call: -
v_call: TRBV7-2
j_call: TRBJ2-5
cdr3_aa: CASNRGREETQYF
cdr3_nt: TGTGCCAGCAATCGGGGCAGGGAAGAGACCCAGTACTTC

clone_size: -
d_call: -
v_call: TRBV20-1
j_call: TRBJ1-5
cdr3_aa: CSARENGQGNHQPQHF
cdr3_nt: TGCAGTGCTAGAGAAAATGGACAAGGGAATCATCAGCCCCAGCATTTT

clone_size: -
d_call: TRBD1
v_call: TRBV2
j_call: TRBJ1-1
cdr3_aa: CASRDTGAGTEAFF
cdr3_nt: TGTGCCAGCAGAGACACAGGGGCGGGGACTGAAGCTTTCTTT

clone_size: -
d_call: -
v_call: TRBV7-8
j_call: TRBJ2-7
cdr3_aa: CASSLYGGVTYEQYF
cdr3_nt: TGTGCCAGCAGCTTATATGGCGGAGTTACCTACGAGCAGTACTTC

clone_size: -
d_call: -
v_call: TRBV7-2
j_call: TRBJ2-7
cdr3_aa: CASSRQEITYEQYF
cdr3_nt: TGTGCCAGCAGCCGACAGGAAATAACCTACGAGCAGTACTTC

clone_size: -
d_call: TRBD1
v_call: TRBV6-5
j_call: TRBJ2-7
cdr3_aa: CASRPGTEEFHEQYF
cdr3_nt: TGTGCCAGCAGACCTGGGACAGAAGAATTTCACGAGCAGTACTTC

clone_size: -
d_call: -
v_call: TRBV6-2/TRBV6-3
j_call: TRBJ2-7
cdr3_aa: CASSSKPGTSAYEQYF
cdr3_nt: TGTGCCAGCAGTTCCAAACCTGGGACGTCGGCCTACGAGCAGTACTTC

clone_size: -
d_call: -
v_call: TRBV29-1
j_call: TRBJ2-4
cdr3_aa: CSVEEQENIQYF
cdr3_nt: TGCAGCGTTGAAGAACAGGAAAACATTCAGTACTTC

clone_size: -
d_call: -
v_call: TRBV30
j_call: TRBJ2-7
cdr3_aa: CAWMGGAEDEQYF
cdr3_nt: TGTGCCTGGATGGGCGGGGCAGAAGACGAGCAGTACTTC

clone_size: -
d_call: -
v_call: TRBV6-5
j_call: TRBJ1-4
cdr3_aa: CASSSMGGRDEKLFF
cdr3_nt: TGTGCCAGCAGTTCCATGGGGGGGCGAGATGAAAAACTGTTTTTT

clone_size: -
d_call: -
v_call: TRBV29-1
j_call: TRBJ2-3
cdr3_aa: CSVEDPGPSNTDTQYF
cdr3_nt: TGCAGCGTTGAAGACCCGGGTCCCTCAAACACAGATACGCAGTATTTT

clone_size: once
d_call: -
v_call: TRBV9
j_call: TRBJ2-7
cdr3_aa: CASSPGGGEVYEQYF
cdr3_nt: TGTGCCAGCAGCCCCGGCGGGGGCGAGGTCTACGAGCAGTACTTC

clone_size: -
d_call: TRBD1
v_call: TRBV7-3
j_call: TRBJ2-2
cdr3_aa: CASSLGQTNTGELFF
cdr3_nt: TGTGCCAGCAGCTTGGGACAGACCAACACCGGGGAGCTGTTTTTT

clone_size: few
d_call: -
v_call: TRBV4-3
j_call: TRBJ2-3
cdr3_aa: CASSQDESTDTQYF
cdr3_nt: TGCGCCAGCAGCCAAGACGAGAGCACAGATACGCAGTATTTT

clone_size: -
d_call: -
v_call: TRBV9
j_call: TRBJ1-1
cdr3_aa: CASSVVTEGTEAFF
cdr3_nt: TGTGCCAGCAGCGTCGTAACTGAGGGTACTGAAGCTTTCTTT

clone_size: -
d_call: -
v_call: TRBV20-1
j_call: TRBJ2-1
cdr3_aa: CSARRLEGLNEQFF
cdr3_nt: TGCAGTGCTAGAAGGCTAGAGGGGTTGAATGAGCAGTTCTTC

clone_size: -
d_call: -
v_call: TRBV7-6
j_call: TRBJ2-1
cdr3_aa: CASTMTLVGPYNEQFF
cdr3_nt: TGTGCCAGCACCATGACCCTTGTGGGACCCTACAATGAGCAGTTCTTC

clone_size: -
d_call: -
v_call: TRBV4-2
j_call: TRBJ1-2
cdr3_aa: CASSLSGGGGYTF
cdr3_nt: TGTGCCAGCAGCCTATCCGGGGGCGGCGGCTACACCTTC

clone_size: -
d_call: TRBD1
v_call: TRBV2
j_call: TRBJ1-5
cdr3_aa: CASSASGQGYLRNQPQHF
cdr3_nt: TGTGCCAGCAGTGCGTCGGGACAGGGCTATCTTCGCAATCAGCCCCAGCATTTT

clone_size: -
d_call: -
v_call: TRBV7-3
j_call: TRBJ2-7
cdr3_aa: CASSPEGFPSYEQYF
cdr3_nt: TGTGCCAGCAGCCCCGAAGGGTTCCCTTCCTACGAGCAGTACTTC

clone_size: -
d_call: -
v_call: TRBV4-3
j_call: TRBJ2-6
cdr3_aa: CASSQDPLGSGANVLTF
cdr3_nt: TGCGCCAGCAGCCAAGATCCTTTGGGATCTGGGGCCAACGTCCTGACTTTC

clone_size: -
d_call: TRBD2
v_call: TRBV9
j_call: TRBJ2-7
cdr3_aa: CASSVGHRPSGPYEQYF
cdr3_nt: TGTGCCAGCAGCGTAGGCCACAGGCCTAGCGGTCCCTACGAGCAGTACTTC

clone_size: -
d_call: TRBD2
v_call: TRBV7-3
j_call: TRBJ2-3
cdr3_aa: CASSPGTSGATQYF
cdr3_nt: TGTGCCAGCAGCCCAGGGACTAGCGGGGCTACGCAGTATTTT

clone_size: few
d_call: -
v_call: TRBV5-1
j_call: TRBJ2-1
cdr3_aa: CASSLEGRMSDEQFF
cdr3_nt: TGCGCCAGCAGCTTGGAGGGCAGGATGAGTGATGAGCAGTTCTTC

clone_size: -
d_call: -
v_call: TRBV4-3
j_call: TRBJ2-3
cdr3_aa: CASSQVPSGPYTDTQYF
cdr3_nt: TGCGCCAGCAGCCAAGTCCCCTCGGGACCTTACACAGATACGCAGTATTTT

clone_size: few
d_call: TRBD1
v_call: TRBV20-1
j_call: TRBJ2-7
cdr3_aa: CSARRGSGQGVTYEQYF
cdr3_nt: TGCAGTGCCCGCAGAGGTTCGGGACAGGGAGTTACCTACGAGCAGTACTTC

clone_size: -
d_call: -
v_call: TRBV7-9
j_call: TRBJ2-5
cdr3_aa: CASSLPDRTYQETQYF
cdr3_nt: TGTGCCAGCAGCTTACCTGACAGGACCTACCAAGAGACCCAGTACTTC

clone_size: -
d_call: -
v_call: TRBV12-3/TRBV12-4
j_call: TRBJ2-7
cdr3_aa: CASSSTFSSYEQYF
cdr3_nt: TGTGCCAGCAGCTCGACGTTCAGCTCCTACGAGCAGTACTTC

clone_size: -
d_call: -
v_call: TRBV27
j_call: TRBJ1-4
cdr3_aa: CASSLDGTTNEKLFF
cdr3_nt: TGTGCCAGCAGTTTAGACGGAACAACTAATGAAAAACTGTTTTTT

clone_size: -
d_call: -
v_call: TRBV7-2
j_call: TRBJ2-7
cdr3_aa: CASSPPGLEPYEQYF
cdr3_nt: TGTGCCAGCAGCCCACCGGGACTTGAGCCTTACGAGCAGTACTTC